A single sample is the source of the 32 T cell receptor beta chains below, sequenced in a study of T cells in Graves' hyperthyroidism and ophthalmopathy. The CDR3 regions of TCR beta were amplified from RNA transcripts. Carried out on the TCR CDR3, a first-round RT-PCR used the HTBI primer set. TCRdb ran MiXCR on the multiplex PCR reads and lists one entry per CDR3 protein. The table shows 480,000 or so distinct CDR3 sequences, with over 45% occurring only once. The sample comprised peripheral blood or thyroid tissue (not recorded which). The receptors stem from an adult woman with Graves' disease, either hyperthyroidism or ophthalmopathy (not recorded which).

This clonotype was seen many times. This rearrangement joins TRBV24-1 to TRBJ1-5; D uncertain. This CDR3 comprises 13 residues. Germline V gives CDR1 KGHDR, CDR2 SFDVKD. Trimming stripped 2 bases from V and 5 bases from J, with 6 bases between. The CDR3, as DNA: TGTGCCACCAGTGATTCGGCCCATCAGCCCCAGCATTTT. Translated: CATSDSAHQPQHF.

This chain uses TRBV10-2 with TRBJ1-6; D call uncertain. CDR3 length equals 16 residues. Trimming left V 3 bases short and J 7 bases short, with 16 bases between. From germline, CDR1 is WSHSY and CDR2 SAAADI. The CDR3 region has the DNA TGCGCCAGCAGTGAACCGGGAAACCTTAGGAATTCACCCCTCCACTTT. Its translation: CASSEPGNLRNSPLHF.

There are many counts of this clonotype. The genes are TRBV12-3 or TRBV12-4 and TRBJ2-7; tentative D call: TRBD2 (7 bases). This CDR3 contains 14 residues. V was trimmed by 5 bases and J by 3 bases, leaving 14 bases between them. CDR3 in amino acids: CASSIGGEGYEQYF. In nucleotides, the CDR3 is TGTGCCAGCAGTATAGGGGGGGAGGGCTACGAGCAGTACTTC.

Many counts were recorded for this clonotype. The chain uses TRBV20-1 and TRBJ2-7; 9 nucleotides agree with TRBD2. Trimming took 5 bases from V and 3 from J; bases not matched to a gene: 5. The germline V gene has CDR1 DFQATT and CDR2 SNEGSKA (reference sequence). The CDR3 runs to 13 residues. CDR3 in amino acids: CSAWREGLYEQYF. The CDR3 DNA reads as TGCAGTGCTTGGCGGGAGGGCCTCTACGAGCAGTACTTC.

This clonotype was seen repeatedly, ten times or more. Written as DNA, the CDR3 is TGTGCCAGCAGGCCGGCGGGGAGGAACACTGAAGCTTTCTTT. Residues: CASRPAGRNTEAFF. The rearrangement joins TRBV5-8 to TRBJ1-1; no clear D gene. Germline V gives CDR1 SGHTS, CDR2 YDEGEE. The CDR3 loop spans 14 amino acids. V dropped 5 bases and J dropped 1 base, with 12 bases sitting between them.

Many counts were recorded for this clonotype. This chain connects TRBV7-9 to TRBJ1-4; tentatively, D is TRBD1 (6 bases). CDR1 and CDR2 (germline): SEHNR, FQNEAQ (reference sequence). The V end lost 4 bases, the J end lost 7 bases, and 7 bases lay between the germline ends. The length of the CDR3 is 12 residues. The CDR3 DNA reads TGTGCCAGCAGCTGGGGGCGTGAAAAACTGTTTTTT. Residues: CASSWGREKLFF.

This clonotype turned up a few times. The V gene is TRBV10-3, the J gene TRBJ1-2, with TRBD1 matching 8 bases. Germline V CDR1 and CDR2: ENHRY, SYGVKD. This CDR3 is 10 amino acids long. J was trimmed by 6 bases and V by 10 bases; bases with no gene match: 1. The CDR3 nucleotides read TGTGCCACGACAGGGGATGGCTACACCTTC. Protein sequence: CATTGDGYTF.

V usage is TRBV15 and J usage is TRBJ2-2; 7 positions match TRBD2. The CDR3 has 15 amino acids. The V gene's germline CDR1 is LNHNV and CDR2 YYDKDF (reference sequence). J lost 5 bases, V lost 4 bases, and 7 bases had no gene match. The CDR3 loop reads CATSIGTIETGELFF. The CDR3, as DNA: TGTGCCACCAGCATCGGGACTATTGAGACCGGGGAGCTGTTTTTT.

J is TRBJ2-7 and V is TRBV9, with a weak D call TRBD1 (7 bases). Germline CDR1 reads SGDLS; CDR2 reads YYNGEE. With 3 bases removed from V and 4 bases from J, the gap between germline ends came to 17 bases. This CDR3 is 15 amino acids long. Here the CDR3 DNA reads TGTGCCAGCAGCGCTGCTACAGGGGACTCTTACGAGCAGTACTTC. It yields the protein CASSAATGDSYEQYF.

The chain combines TRBV2 with TRBJ2-5, with D possibly matching TRBD2 (5 bases). The ends were cut back, 10 bases at V and 5 bases at J, with 20 bases in the middle. Germline V lookup: CDR1 SNHLY, CDR2 FYNNEI. CDR3 size: 14 residues. This CDR3 reads CAIYRDPDAETQYF. The CDR3 DNA follows: TGTGCCATATACCGGGATCCCGACGCCGAGACCCAGTACTTC. Supplemented by reference TRBV2 and TRBJ2-5, the full variable domain reads EPEVTQTPSHQVTQMGQEVILRCVPISNHLYFYWYRQILGQKVEFLVSFYNNEISEKSEIFDDQFSVERPDGSNFTLKIRSTKLEDSAMYFCAIYRDPDAETQYFGPGTRLLVL.

The rearrangement joins TRBV10-3 to TRBJ2-5; 11 bases are a match to TRBD1. CDR1 and CDR2 (germline): ENHRY, SYGVKD. The J segment lost 5 bases and the V segment lost 6 bases, leaving 8 bases of the junction unmatched. This CDR3 is built from 15 residues. The chain's CDR3 is CAIRRGQGVRETQYF. The CDR3, as DNA: TGTGCCATCAGAAGGGGACAGGGGGTGAGGGAGACCCAGTACTTC.

V and J are TRBV28 and TRBJ2-7, with 7 positions matching TRBD2. Germline trimming cut 7 bases from V and 7 bases from J; bases unmatched to any gene: 16. CDR3 length: 15 residues. Per germline, CDR1 MDHEN and CDR2 SYDVKM. CDR3 sequence: CASTSGLVPSSEQYF. CDR3 bases: TGTGCCAGCACCTCCGGACTAGTCCCTTCGTCTGAGCAGTACTTC.

This clonotype showed up just a few times. A much larger clone lies one base from this, so it may be a read error. The chain uses TRBV5-1 and TRBJ2-7; D call uncertain. Deletions cut 4 bases from V and 5 bases from J, with 7 bases between. The germline V gene encodes CDR1 SGHRS and CDR2 YFSETQ. The CDR3 is 11 amino acids. The CDR3 sequence is CASSVGNEQYF. In nucleotides, the CDR3 is TGCGCCAGCAGCGTGGGGAACGAGCAGTACTTC.

The table lists this clonotype with many counts. The rearrangement links TRBV7-9 to TRBJ2-7, with D perhaps TRBD2 (5 bases). Trimming removed 6 bases at V and 5 bases at J, with 17 bases between. From germline, CDR1 is SEHNR and CDR2 FQNEAQ (reference sequence). The length of the CDR3 is 14 residues. The CDR3 reads CASSFGNLKNEQYF. The CDR3 region has the DNA TGTGCCAGCAGTTTCGGGAATTTAAAAAACGAGCAGTACTTC.

This clonotype was counted many times. The CDR3 DNA reads as TGTGCCAGCAGGTGGGGGACAGGGAACTACGAGCAGTACTTC. Its translation: CASRWGTGNYEQYF. The chain is built from TRBV11-2 and TRBJ2-7; 9 positions match TRBD1. Germline V gives CDR1 SGHAT, CDR2 FQNNGV. The CDR3 length is 14 residues. With 6 bases clipped from V and 3 bases from J, the junction kept 6 bases outside the gene matches.

This clonotype appeared many times. This chain joins TRBV19 and TRBJ1-1; the match to TRBD1 covers 9 bases. J lost 7 bases, V lost 8 bases, and 11 bases had no gene match. The CDR3 sequence is 14 residues long. Germline V CDR1 and CDR2: LNHDA, SQIVND (reference sequence). The CDR3 is CASRPGTGTGEAFF. In nucleotides, the CDR3 is TGTGCCAGTCGACCCGGGACAGGGACCGGTGAAGCTTTCTTT.

V usage is TRBV28 and J usage is TRBJ1-1; D perhaps matches TRBD1 (5 bases). This CDR3 region has 14 residues. V lost 5 bases, J lost 8 bases, and 18 bases lay in between. Germline V lookup: CDR1 MDHEN, CDR2 SYDVKM. CDR3 region: CASSPATRAMEAFF. CDR3 nucleotide sequence: TGTGCCAGCAGTCCCGCCACCAGGGCAATGGAAGCTTTCTTT.

V usage is TRBV3-1 and J usage is TRBJ1-1, with D hard to call. CDR1 and CDR2 (germline): LGHDT, YNNKEL (reference sequence). V lost 0 bases and J lost 4, with 6 bases in between. The CDR3 is 13 amino acids. Here the CDR3 DNA reads TGTGCCAGCAGCCAAGATGATTTCACTGAAGCTTTCTTT. Its protein is CASSQDDFTEAFF.

Concerning this clonotype itself: Since the CDR3 does not end with the conserved phenylalanine or tryptophan, this likely comes from a read error. The V call is TRBV19, the J call TRBJ2-7, with 9 nucleotides matching TRBD2. Germline V lookup: CDR1 LNHDA, CDR2 SQIVND (reference sequence). CDR3 length: 13 residues. The DNA for the CDR3 is TGTGCCCGTAGTGTGACTAGCGGCTACGAGCAGTACCTC. Amino acid sequence: CARSVTSGYEQYL.

The V and J genes are TRBV29-1 and TRBJ1-5; D remains ambiguous. The CDR3 contains 12 residues. Trimming removed 8 bases from V and 2 bases from J, with 10 bases in between. CDR1 and CDR2 (germline): SQVTM, ANQGSEA. CDR3 sequence (DNA): TGCAGCTTAGGCCAGGGCAATCAGCCCCAGCATTTT. Residues: CSLGQGNQPQHF.

In this sample, this clonotype turned up once. The rearrangement links TRBV7-8 to TRBJ1-2; TRBD1 aligns across 7 bases. This CDR3 comprises 14 residues. V was clipped by 5 bases and J by 2 bases; unmatched bases: 5. CDR1 is SGHVS, CDR2 FQNEAQ, per germline. CDR3 coding DNA: TGTGCCAGCAGCATGACAGGGAGGAACTATGGCTACACCTTC. Protein product: CASSMTGRNYGYTF.

This clonotype came up many times. This sequence joins TRBV20-1 and TRBJ1-5; no definite D call. CDR1 and CDR2 from the germline V gene are DFQATT and SNEGSKA (reference sequence). The V and J ends lost 6 bases and 7 bases respectively, with 13 bases between them. There are 12 residues in the CDR3. CDR3 loop: CSATWGRQPQHF. The DNA of the CDR3 is TGCAGTGCCACCTGGGGAAGACAGCCCCAGCATTTT.

This clonotype was found a few times. The rearrangement links TRBV15 to TRBJ1-1; D perhaps matches TRBD1 (5 bases). V was pared by 0 bases and J by 2 bases, with 10 bases between. CDR3 length: 15 amino acids. The V gene's germline CDR1 is LNHNV and CDR2 YYDKDF (reference sequence). CDR3 region: CATSRDQWTNTEAFF. CDR3 DNA sequence: TGTGCCACCAGCAGAGATCAATGGACAAACACTGAAGCTTTCTTT.

This clonotype was observed many times. This rearrangement joins TRBV14 to TRBJ2-7, with 10 nucleotides matching TRBD2. Germline CDR1 and CDR2: SGHDN and FVKESK. The CDR3 extends over 14 amino acids. The J segment lost 5 bases and the V segment lost 4 bases, leaving 5 bases of the junction unmatched. CDR3 coding DNA: TGTGCCAGCAGCCGTACTAGCGGGAACAACGAGCAGTACTTC. It yields the protein CASSRTSGNNEQYF.

The rearrangement uses TRBV7-6 and TRBJ2-5; D unclear. V was shortened by 0 bases and J by 6 bases, with 14 bases between the two germline ends. CDR1 is SGHVS, CDR2 FNYEAQ, per germline. The CDR3 has 15 amino acids. Here the CDR3 reads CASSLALGLGKTQYF. For the CDR3, the DNA is TGTGCCAGCAGCTTAGCTTTGGGTCTGGGAAAGACCCAGTACTTC.

This clonotype was recorded at least ten times. The chain recombines TRBV10-3 with TRBJ2-1; TRBD2 is a possible D gene (6 bases). Germline V gene lookup returns CDR1 ENHRY and CDR2 SYGVKD. Trimming shortened V by 0 bases and J by 11 bases, and 14 bases separated the two germline ends. The CDR3 consists of 14 residues. CDR3 loop: CAISESHWGDQQFF. The CDR3 region has the DNA TGTGCCATCAGTGAGTCCCATTGGGGGGACCAGCAGTTCTTC.

In its sample, this clonotype was seen many times. The rearrangement links TRBV29-1 to TRBJ2-7, with 7 bases lining up with TRBD1. The length of the CDR3 is 13 residues. Trimming at V came to 1 base and at J to 6 bases, leaving 6 bases not matched to a gene. The germline V gene has CDR1 SQVTM and CDR2 ANQGSEA. CDR3 residues: CSVEGGTGAEQYF. DNA for the CDR3: TGCAGCGTTGAAGGGGGAACAGGGGCCGAGCAGTACTTC.

The J gene is TRBJ2-5, the V gene TRBV20-1; 12 bases agree with TRBD1. Germline V gene data show CDR1 as DFQATT and CDR2 as SNEGSKA (reference sequence). This CDR3 has 13 residues. Trimming cost V 7 bases and J 3 bases; bases outside gene matches: 3. Written as DNA, the CDR3 is TGCAGTGGGGGACAGGGGGCCGAAGAGACCCAGTACTTC. This gives the protein CSGGQGAEETQYF.

This clonotype was counted only a few times. The CDR3 ends on some other residue instead of the conserved phenylalanine or tryptophan, so this is likely a read error. It is unclear where the CDR3 begins or ends on the DNA, so no DNA is shown, and the CDR3 is as TCRdb lists it. The chain joins TRBV10-2 to TRBJ1-1. Germline V lookup: CDR1 WSHSY, CDR2 SAAADI. The CDR3 has 10 amino acids, counting both end residues. The CDR3 loop reads CASSDRSVAQ.

The rearrangement uses TRBV28 and TRBJ2-7, with TRBD1 matching 7 bases. Trimming removed 8 bases from V and 0 bases from J; junction bases left unmatched: 10. The CDR3 totals 15 residues. Germline lookup yields CDR1 MDHEN and CDR2 SYDVKM. CDR3 loop: CASPPRGTSSYEQYF. The DNA of the CDR3 is TGTGCCAGCCCCCCCAGGGGGACGAGCTCCTACGAGCAGTACTTC.

This clonotype was observed a handful of times. The chain joins TRBV10-3 to TRBJ2-7; TRBD1 is a possible D gene (5 bases). This CDR3 has 14 amino acids. Trimming left V 6 bases short and J 2 bases short, with 14 bases between. The germline V gene has CDR1 ENHRY and CDR2 SYGVKD. This CDR3 is CAISTTDKTYEQYF. In nucleotides, the CDR3 is TGTGCCATCAGCACCACGGACAAAACCTACGAGCAGTACTTC.

The chain joins TRBV20-1 to TRBJ2-5; D is possibly TRBD1 (6 bases). The DNA end favors TRBJ2-7, so the J call may be wrong. CDR1 DFQATT and CDR2 SNEGSKA come from the germline V gene (reference sequence). CDR3 size: 15 residues. Written as DNA, the CDR3 is TGCAGTGCTGACGTCCTACCGGACAGCTCCTACGAGCAGTACTTC. As protein: CSADVLPDSSYEQYF.